These 2 T cell receptor beta chains were all obtained from the same sample, sequenced in a study of T cells after yellow fever vaccination. TCRdb called the 5' RACE reads again in MiXCR, with one record for every CDR3 protein. In the table there are around 550,000 distinct CDR3 sequences, approximately 21% of which are singletons. Source: PBMCs, taken 15 days after the yellow fever booster vaccination. Source of these receptors: a young man who received the YFV17D yellow fever vaccine.

This sequence joins TRBV20-1 and TRBJ2-1, with no clear D. Germline loops: CDR1 DFQATT, CDR2 SNEGSKA (reference sequence). The CDR3 is 14 residues long. Trimming stripped 3 bases from V and 0 bases from J, with 9 bases between. CDR3 region: CSASQGPSYNEQFF. CDR3 coding DNA: TGCAGTGCTAGCCAAGGGCCCTCCTACAATGAGCAGTTCTTC.

The chain couples TRBV29-1 to TRBJ2-2, with 8 bases identical to TRBD2. Germline loops: CDR1 SQVTM, CDR2 ANQGSEA. This CDR3 spans 15 amino acids. Unmatched junction bases numbered 10, after V lost 3 bases and J lost 7 bases. In DNA form, the CDR3 reads TGCAGCGTTGACGAAAGCGGGAGAAACGACGGGGAGCTGTTTTTT. It specifies CSVDESGRNDGELFF.